This is a list of T cell receptor beta chains from one sample in a study of blood T cells in healthy people across ages. TCRdb used MiXCR to reprocess the 5' RACE reads, holding one entry per CDR3 protein. Here the sample spans fewer than 900,000 distinct CDR3 sequences, 35% to 40% being singletons. Sample: blood. All receptors come from a man aged 18 to 29 in good health. The CDR3 runs from the conserved cysteine through the conserved F or W. A D gene is named only where the DNA matches it firmly. Clone sizes are given selectively: once, few, many, or a class where the clone is expanded.

DNA | CDR3 | size | J | D | V | length
TGTGCCAGCAGCCAAGAGGTACTAGAGACCCAGTTCTTC | CASSQEVLETQFF | NA | TRBJ2-1 | NA | TRBV3-1 | 13
TGTGCCACCAGTGATTCCCCGGGACAAGGCGGGGACTACACCTTC | CATSDSPGQGGDYTF | NA | TRBJ1-2 | NA | TRBV24-1 | 15
TGCAGTGTTAGCTCTACTAGCGGGGGAGGGTTCTTC | CSVSSTSGGGFF | NA | TRBJ2-1 | TRBD2 | TRBV20-1 | 12
NA | CAGSGTGQAFGSGYTF | NA | TRBJ1-2 | NA | TRBV9 | 16
TGCGCCAGCAGCTTGGTGACTAGGGGCACAGATACGCAGTATTTT | CASSLVTRGTDTQYF | few | TRBJ2-3 | NA | TRBV5-1 | 15
TGCGCCAGCAGCCGAGGGACAGCCTTCTATGGCTACACCTTC | CASSRGTAFYGYTF | NA | TRBJ1-2 | TRBD1 | TRBV4-3 | 14
TGCGCCAGCAGCCCGACGACAGGCCCCACTGAAGCTTTCTTT | CASSPTTGPTEAFF | once | TRBJ1-1 | NA | TRBV5-1 | 14
TGCGCCAGCAGCTCCGTAGGGGTCCCTGGCACTGAAGCTTTCTTT | CASSSVGVPGTEAFF | NA | TRBJ1-1 | NA | TRBV5-1 | 15
TGTGCCAGCAGCAAAAGGACCGGGAGCTACACCTTC | CASSKRTGSYTF | NA | TRBJ1-2 | NA | TRBV21-1 | 12
TGTGCCAGCAGTGAAGCGCGGGGGGGGCCCCGGGCAAAACTGTTTTTT | CASSEARGGPRAKLFF | few | TRBJ1-4 | NA | TRBV2 | 16
TGCAGTGCAGCCGAACGTAGGACAGGGGACGAGACCCAGTACTTC | CSAAERRTGDETQYF | many | TRBJ2-5 | TRBD1 | TRBV20-1 | 15
TGCAGTGCCAGAGACAGGAATAGCTATGGCTACACCTTC | CSARDRNSYGYTF | few | TRBJ1-2 | NA | TRBV20-1 | 13
TGTGCCAGCAGCTTAACGGGGGGCCTCCATCATGAGCAGTTCTTC | CASSLTGGLHHEQFF | NA | TRBJ2-1 | NA | TRBV7-3 | 15
TGTGCCAGCAGCTTAGGACGGTCCCCGCCCGGGGAGCTGTTTTTT | CASSLGRSPPGELFF | NA | TRBJ2-2 | NA | TRBV7-2 | 15
TGTGCCAGCAGTGAGACACTGATGAACACTGAAGCTTTCTTT | CASSETLMNTEAFF | few | TRBJ1-1 | NA | TRBV6-6 | 14
TGTGCCAGCAGCCTGACCCGACTAGCCGACATCTCCTACGAGCAGTACTTC | CASSLTRLADISYEQYF | once | TRBJ2-7 | TRBD2 | TRBV3-1 | 17
TGCAGTGCTAGGCTAGCGGGGGGGCGTTTTATTAATGAGCAGTACTTC | CSARLAGGRFINEQYF | few | TRBJ2-5 | TRBD2 | TRBV20-1 | 16
TGCAGTGCTGAAGCAATGAATAATTCACCCCTCCACTTT | CSAEAMNNSPLHF | NA | TRBJ1-6 | NA | TRBV20-1 | 13
TGTGCCAGCAGTCCATCAGGGAGGGCCGGGGAGCTGTTTTTT | CASSPSGRAGELFF | NA | TRBJ2-2 | TRBD2 | TRBV27 | 14
TGCGCCAGCAGCTCGTGGACAGGGACGGAAGCTTTCTTT | CASSSWTGTEAFF | NA | TRBJ1-1 | TRBD1 | TRBV5-1 | 13
TGTGCCAGCAGTTACGGTCAAGAGACCCAGTACTTC | CASSYGQETQYF | many | TRBJ2-5 | NA | TRBV6-2/TRBV6-3 | 12
TGCGCCAGCAGCTTGTACGGCGAGTGGGGCTACACCTTC | CASSLYGEWGYTF | NA | TRBJ1-2 | NA | TRBV5-1 | 13
TGTGCCAGCAGGACCCTCACCTCGGGCAAAAACATTCAGTACTTC | CASRTLTSGKNIQYF | many | TRBJ2-4 | NA | TRBV12-3/TRBV12-4 | 15
TGTGCCAGCAGCCATCGTAGCGGGAGCACAGATACGCAGTATTTT | CASSHRSGSTDTQYF | NA | TRBJ2-3 | TRBD2 | TRBV3-1 | 15
TGTGCCAGCACCCTAACTCGGCTCGCCCGCGAGTCAGATACGCAGTATTTT | CASTLTRLARESDTQYF | NA | TRBJ2-3 | NA | TRBV12-3/TRBV12-4 | 17
TGTGCCAGCAGTAAGGGGTTAGCGCAAGAGACCCAGTACTTC | CASSKGLAQETQYF | many | TRBJ2-5 | NA | TRBV28 | 14
TGTGCCAGCTCACCCCCCGCACGGGCCGAGCAGTACTTC | CASSPPARAEQYF | NA | TRBJ2-7 | NA | TRBV18 | 13
TGTGCCAGCAGTGATGCTCTCTTGGCAGGGGGGAACTATGGCTACACCTTC | CASSDALLAGGNYGYTF | few | TRBJ1-2 | TRBD1 | TRBV2 | 17
TGTGCCAGCAGTTACTCGAGCCGAACTACCGGGACAGGAACCTACGAGCAGTACTTC | CASSYSSRTTGTGTYEQYF | NA | TRBJ2-7 | TRBD1 | TRBV6-2/TRBV6-3 | 19
TGTGCCAGCAGCTTAGCCGGGGGGTCGAACACCGGGGAGCTGTTTTTT | CASSLAGGSNTGELFF | few | TRBJ2-2 | TRBD2 | TRBV7-2 | 16
TGTGCCAGCAGCTTAGCTGGCAGGGTTCAGGGTGGCTACACCTTC | CASSLAGRVQGGYTF | many | TRBJ1-2 | NA | TRBV7-2 | 15
TGCAGCGTTGAAGAGTTTGGGAGAGGGAACACTGAAGCTTTCTTT | CSVEEFGRGNTEAFF | few | TRBJ1-1 | NA | TRBV29-1 | 15
TGTGCCACTGGAGAGGAAACAGATACGCAGTATTTT | CATGEETDTQYF | many | TRBJ2-3 | NA | TRBV13 | 12
TGCAGTGCTAGGCGTGCGGGGGGCCCCCACGCAGATACGCAGTATTTT | CSARRAGGPHADTQYF | NA | TRBJ2-3 | TRBD2 | TRBV20-1 | 16
TGTGCCAGCAGCGTAGAACTAGCGGAACTCTACGAGCAGTACTTC | CASSVELAELYEQYF | NA | TRBJ2-7 | TRBD2 | TRBV3-1 | 15
TGCGCCAGCAGCCGCGGGACTACCCAACACACAGATACGCAGTATTTT | CASSRGTTQHTDTQYF | NA | TRBJ2-3 | TRBD2 | TRBV4-1 | 16
TGTGCCAGCAGCGTAGCCAGCGGGGGGTACAATGAGCAGTACTTC | CASSVASGGYNEQYF | NA | TRBJ2-7 | TRBD2 | TRBV9 | 15
TGCAGCGTCCAAGGGACAGCCTACGAGCAGTACTTC | CSVQGTAYEQYF | NA | TRBJ2-7 | TRBD1 | TRBV29-1 | 12
TGCAGTGCTTCCCGACATAGGGAGGCTAATGAGCAGTTCTTC | CSASRHREANEQFF | NA | TRBJ2-1 | NA | TRBV20-1 | 14
TGCGCCAGCAGCAAGGTAGCGGGGGGGTCCGCCAAAAACATTCAGTACTTC | CASSKVAGGSAKNIQYF | once | TRBJ2-4 | TRBD2 | TRBV4-3 | 17
TGTGCCAGCAGTCCCTCAGTGAATGAGCAGTACTTC | CASSPSVNEQYF | few | TRBJ2-5 | NA | TRBV7-2 | 12
TGCAGTGCTACCAGACAAAACGAGCAGTACTTC | CSATRQNEQYF | once | TRBJ2-7 | NA | TRBV20-1 | 11
TGTGCCAGCAGTCTGGACAGGATCAATCAGCCCCAGCATTTT | CASSLDRINQPQHF | many | TRBJ1-5 | TRBD1 | TRBV12-3/TRBV12-4 | 14
TGTGCCGGAGGGACAGATGCCACGGATGAGCAGTACTTC | CAGGTDATDEQYF | once | TRBJ2-5 | NA | TRBV2 | 13
TGTGCCAGCACGGGAGGCAGGGAGTTCATAGAGGCCCAGTACTTC | CASTGGREFIEAQYF | NA | TRBJ2-7 | TRBD2 | TRBV6-1 | 15
TGTGCCACCAGCAGAGATTCGGCCGCCGGCGGCTACACCTTC | CATSRDSAAGGYTF | few | TRBJ1-2 | NA | TRBV15 | 14
TGCGCCAGCAGCCAAGGTGTCGGCGGCGGAGAGACCCAGTACTTC | CASSQGVGGGETQYF | few | TRBJ2-5 | NA | TRBV4-3 | 15
TGTGCCAGCAGCCTAGGGGGGCGGACGGGCGAGCAGTACTTC | CASSLGGRTGEQYF | NA | TRBJ2-7 | NA | TRBV7-9 | 14